This passage covers 31 T cell receptor beta chains from one sample sequenced in a study of T cells in Graves' hyperthyroidism and ophthalmopathy (dated by TCRdb to between 2019 and 2020). The method behind the library was multiplex PCR. Sequencing took place on an Illumina HiSeq 2000. The TCR beta CDR3 regions were amplified from RNA transcripts. The first round of RT-PCR for the TCR CDR3 was performed with the HTBI primer set and the Qiagen OneStep RT-PCR kit. TCRdb reanalyzed the raw reads on its own, using fastp at Q25 for trimming and MiXCR for clone calling, and kept in-frame beta chains. Rows matching on CDR3 protein sequence are summarized as one entry with the most common DNA and genes. The sample has hundreds of thousands of distinct CDR3 sequences on record, roughly a sixth of them singletons. More than 3% of the sample goes to the ten largest clones. What was sequenced was blood. These receptor sequences come from a woman between 40 and 55 years old with Graves' ophthalmopathy.

There are a few counts of this clonotype. The V and J genes are TRBV11-3 and TRBJ2-1; 11 bases fit TRBD1. V was pared by 3 bases and J by 5 bases, with 6 bases of the junction left unmatched. The CDR3 is made up of 16 amino acids. Germline-derived CDR1 and CDR2 are SGHNT and YENEEA. The CDR3 protein is CASSFDGQGANNEQFF. The CDR3 bases are TGTGCCAGCAGCTTCGACGGACAGGGGGCGAACAATGAGCAGTTCTTC.

The table lists this clonotype with many counts. This chain joins TRBV20-1 and TRBJ2-1; D could derive from TRBD1 or TRBD2 (6 bases each). V lost 4 bases, J lost 0 bases, and 19 bases lay in between. The CDR3 totals 17 residues. Per the germline V gene, CDR1 is DFQATT and CDR2 is SNEGSKA (reference sequence). CDR3 in amino acids: CSATSSLGGYSYNEQFF. The DNA for the CDR3 is TGCAGTGCTACCTCTTCCCTGGGGGGCTACTCCTACAATGAGCAGTTCTTC.

This chain links TRBV27 with TRBJ1-2; D is unresolved. The CDR3 runs 11 residues. CDR1 is MNHEY and CDR2 is SMNVEV in the germline V gene (reference sequence). The germline V and J ends were trimmed by 8 bases and 8 bases, with 12 bases remaining between them. CDR3 bases: TGTGCCAGCGGAAAAGAGGGAGGCTACACCTTC. Protein sequence: CASGKEGGYTF.

This clonotype was seen many times. This chain links TRBV29-1 with TRBJ1-1, with no clear D. V shed 0 bases and J shed 1 base, with 6 bases lying between them. This CDR3 comprises 13 residues. Per the germline V gene, CDR1 is SQVTM and CDR2 is ANQGSEA. CDR3 bases: TGCAGCGTTGAAGAGACAAGGAACACTGAAGCTTTCTTT. Its translation is CSVEETRNTEAFF.

This chain connects TRBV9 to TRBJ2-7, with 10 bases lining up with TRBD1. The CDR3 is 17 amino acids. Germline CDR1 reads SGDLS; CDR2 reads YYNGEE. V lost 5 bases and J lost 4; bases outside the gene matches: 15. The CDR3 loop reads CASSSPGAGTGDYEQYF. CDR3 in DNA: TGTGCCAGCAGTTCGCCCGGAGCCGGGACAGGGGATTACGAGCAGTACTTC. Drawing the rest from reference TRBV9 and TRBJ2-7, the complete variable domain is DSGVTQTPKHLITATGQRVTLRCSPRSGDLSVYWYQQSLDQGLQFLIQYYNGEERAKGNILERFSAQQFPDLHSELNLSSLELGDSALYFCASSSPGAGTGDYEQYFGPGTRLTVT.

There are many counts of this clonotype. V and J are TRBV11-2 and TRBJ2-5; 8 bases map to TRBD2. The CDR3 totals 16 residues. The germline CDR1 and CDR2 sequences are SGHAT and FQNNGV. The trim removed 3 bases at V and 0 bases at J, leaving 6 bases unmatched. CDR3 bases: TGTGCCAGCAGCTTGGAAACTAGCGGATACCAAGAGACCCAGTACTTC. Protein: CASSLETSGYQETQYF.

This clonotype was seen repeatedly, ten times or more. The chain carries TRBV6-2 or TRBV6-3 and TRBJ2-1; no clear D gene. The CDR3 runs 13 residues. Germline CDR1 reads MNHEY; CDR2 reads SVGEGT. Deletions cut 3 bases from V and 2 bases from J, with 5 bases between. The chain's CDR3 is CASSYLPYNEQFF. In nucleotides, the CDR3 is TGTGCCAGCAGTTATCTTCCCTACAATGAGCAGTTCTTC.

This clonotype was recorded at least ten times. The V call is TRBV3-1, the J call TRBJ1-6, with 7 bases that match TRBD1. The CDR3 length is 15 residues. Trimming took 3 bases from V and 7 from J; bases not matched to a gene: 6. Per the germline V gene, CDR1 is LGHDT and CDR2 is YNNKEL (reference sequence). CDR3 sequence: CASSQGDSRNSPLHF. The CDR3 DNA sequence: TGTGCCAGCAGCCAGGGGGACAGTAGGAATTCACCCCTCCACTTT.

The chain uses TRBV27 and TRBJ2-1; D perhaps matches TRBD2 (7 bases). CDR1 is MNHEY and CDR2 is SMNVEV in the germline V gene (reference sequence). Trimming took off 5 bases at V and 2 bases at J, with 19 bases between the two ends. CDR3 size: 17 residues. CDR3 amino acids: CASSPGWGGLTYNEQFF. CDR3 bases: TGTGCCAGCAGTCCTGGGTGGGGGGGGCTGACCTACAATGAGCAGTTCTTC.

This chain links TRBV6-1 with TRBJ2-3; tentative D call: TRBD1 (5 bases). The CDR3 is 15 amino acids. With 6 bases removed from V and 5 bases from J, the gap between germline ends came to 18 bases. Germline V gene data show CDR1 as MNHNS and CDR2 as SASEGT. CDR3 residues: CASSLGGALGDTQYF. CDR3 sequence (DNA): TGTGCCAGCAGCCTGGGTGGGGCGTTAGGAGATACGCAGTATTTT.

This clonotype was seen ten or more times. The chain is built from TRBV11-3 and TRBJ2-1, with unresolved D. With 1 base removed from V and 6 bases from J, the gap between germline ends came to 19 bases. Per the germline V gene, CDR1 is SGHNT and CDR2 is YENEEA. The CDR3 loop spans 17 amino acids. CDR3 region: CASSLGFPNSLTNEQFF. The DNA for the CDR3 is TGTGCCAGCAGCTTAGGGTTCCCTAACAGCCTCACCAATGAGCAGTTCTTC.

This clonotype turned up a few times. This chain links TRBV7-8 with TRBJ2-5; D possibly corresponds to TRBD1 (6 bases). The germline V gene encodes CDR1 SGHVS and CDR2 FQNEAQ. The germline V and J ends were trimmed by 2 bases and 0 bases, with 10 bases remaining between them. This CDR3 has 15 residues. The CDR3 loop reads CASSLRNRDQETQYF. CDR3 coding DNA: TGTGCCAGCAGCTTACGGAACAGGGACCAAGAGACCCAGTACTTC.

At least ten counts were recorded for this clonotype. The chain recombines TRBV2 with TRBJ1-1; 7 positions agree with TRBD1. The J segment lost 5 bases and the V segment lost 8 bases, leaving 5 bases of the junction unmatched. Germline V gene lookup returns CDR1 SNHLY and CDR2 FYNNEI. CDR3 length: 12 residues. CDR3 loop: CASLQGLTEAFF. The CDR3 bases are TGTGCCAGCTTACAGGGGTTGACTGAAGCTTTCTTT. The full variable domain, completed using reference TRBV2 and TRBJ1-1, is EPEVTQTPSHQVTQMGQEVILRCVPISNHLYFYWYRQILGQKVEFLVSFYNNEISEKSEIFDDQFSVERPDGSNFTLKIRSTKLEDSAMYFCASLQGLTEAFFGQGTRLTVV.

The rearrangement uses TRBV6-1 and TRBJ1-1; 8 bases line up with TRBD1. J lost 7 bases, V lost 6 bases, and 16 bases had no gene match. Germline CDR1 MNHNS, CDR2 SASEGT. The CDR3 runs to 16 residues. Written as DNA, the CDR3 is TGTGCCAGCAGCGGATTTGGGGCAGGGGGCATTGGTGAAGCTTTCTTT. Translated: CASSGFGAGGIGEAFF.

In this sample, this clonotype turned up many times. The J gene is TRBJ2-3, the V gene TRBV27; a weak D match, TRBD2 (5 bases). V was pared by 2 bases and J by 0 bases, with 12 bases between. Germline V gene lookup returns CDR1 MNHEY and CDR2 SMNVEV (reference sequence). The CDR3 is 16 amino acids. CDR3 residues: CASSLRDPPSTDTQYF. The DNA of the CDR3 is TGTGCCAGCAGTTTACGGGATCCTCCTAGCACAGATACGCAGTATTTT.

The V call is TRBV6-1, the J call TRBJ1-1, with D unresolved. CDR3 size: 12 residues. V was shortened by 6 bases and J by 1 base, with 6 bases between the two germline ends. Germline values: CDR1 MNHNS, CDR2 SASEGT. CDR3 nucleotide sequence: TGTGCCAGCAGAAGGCCGAACACTGAAGCTTTCTTT. Protein: CASRRPNTEAFF.

The chain uses TRBV20-1 and TRBJ2-6; D is tentatively TRBD1 or TRBD2 (5 bases each). The V gene's germline CDR1 is DFQATT and CDR2 SNEGSKA (reference sequence). Trimming took off 0 bases at V and 1 base at J, with 19 bases between the two ends. The CDR3 has 19 amino acids. The CDR3 nucleotides are TGCAGTGCTAGAGATGGGGGATACGGCAGCCCATCTGGGGCCAACGTCCTGACTTTC. Translated: CSARDGGYGSPSGANVLTF.

This clonotype was counted between two and nine times. The chain joins TRBV3-1 to TRBJ2-5; weak D call: TRBD2 (5 bases). Trimming stripped 6 bases from V and 4 bases from J, with 9 bases between. The germline gives CDR1 LGHDT, CDR2 YNNKEL (reference sequence). The CDR3 runs 12 residues. In DNA form, the CDR3 reads TGTGCCAGCAGGAATGCGGGAGAGACCCAGTACTTC. It yields the protein CASRNAGETQYF.

This clonotype was counted between two and nine times. V is TRBV18 and J is TRBJ2-1; D possibly corresponds to TRBD2 (6 bases). From germline, CDR1 is KGHSH and CDR2 LQKENI. The CDR3 is 15 residues long. Trimming removed 6 bases from V and 9 bases from J, with 21 bases in between. In nucleotides, the CDR3 is TGTGCCAGCTCCCCCTGGGACGGGAGCGAATCTGAGCAGTTCTTC. Translation: CASSPWDGSESEQFF.

Comment on this clonotype: One junction end does not reproduce the germline sequence, and a read error may be involved. This chain joins TRBV5-1 and TRBJ2-1; 10 bases align to TRBD2. Germline V CDR1 and CDR2: SGHRS, YFSETQ. The CDR3 runs 16 residues. Here the CDR3 reads CASGLDGTSVTNEQFF. The CDR3 DNA reads TGCGCCAGCGGCTTGGACGGGACTAGCGTTACAAATGAGCAGTTCTTC.

This clonotype was recorded at least ten times. This chain joins TRBV6-2 or TRBV6-3 and TRBJ2-3; 7 bases are shared with TRBD2. The germline gives CDR1 MNHEY, CDR2 SVGEGT. The CDR3 is made up of 15 amino acids. V lost 6 bases, J lost 6 bases, and 12 bases stayed unmatched. CDR3 DNA: TGTGCCAGCAGCCCTTTTTGGGAGGGCCGTGATACGCAGTATTTT. This translates into CASSPFWEGRDTQYF.

This clonotype was counted many times. The rearrangement uses TRBV2 and TRBJ2-3; D gene unclear. The V end lost 4 bases, the J end lost 2 bases, and 4 bases lay between the germline ends. The CDR3 loop spans 12 amino acids. Germline assignment: CDR1 SNHLY and CDR2 FYNNEI. The CDR3 region is CASSATTDTQYF. DNA of the CDR3: TGTGCCAGCAGTGCAACCACAGATACGCAGTATTTT.

A few counts support this clonotype. CDR3 sequence reads: CASSPKGTGELFF. DNA for the CDR3: TGTGCCAGCAGTCCGAAGGGAACCGGGGAGCTGTTTTTT. The rearrangement links TRBV3-1 to TRBJ2-2; no firm D call. The CDR3 contains 13 residues. Germline V gives CDR1 LGHDT, CDR2 YNNKEL (reference sequence). V lost 6 bases to trimming and J lost 5 bases, with 10 bases between them.

The chain combines TRBV11-2 with TRBJ2-6; D remains ambiguous. Trimming left V 2 bases short and J 3 bases short, with 8 bases between. This CDR3 comprises 15 residues. In germline, CDR1 is SGHAT, CDR2 FQNNGV. CDR3 nucleotides: TGTGCCAGCAGCTTAATCAGAGATGGGGCCAACGTCCTGACTTTC. This sequence encodes CASSLIRDGANVLTF.

This clonotype appeared many times. The chain joins TRBV6-2 or TRBV6-3 to TRBJ1-1; D might be TRBD1 (5 bases). Germline lookup yields CDR1 MNHEY and CDR2 SVGEGT. The length of the CDR3 is 15 residues. The V end lost 0 bases, the J end lost 3 bases, and 11 bases lay between the germline ends. CDR3 sequence: CASSYSVEGDTEAFF. CDR3 sequence (DNA): TGTGCCAGCAGTTACTCTGTGGAAGGGGACACTGAAGCTTTCTTT.

This chain joins TRBV20-1 and TRBJ2-1, with D perhaps matching TRBD1 (5 bases). V gave up 3 bases and J gave up 6 bases, with 15 bases separating them. CDR3 length: 14 amino acids. The germline V gene encodes CDR1 DFQATT and CDR2 SNEGSKA (reference sequence). The CDR3 DNA is TGCAGTGCTAGTAGCAGGGAAACAACCAATGAGCAGTTCTTC. Translated, it gives CSASSRETTNEQFF.

This clonotype was seen repeatedly, ten times or more. The rearrangement links TRBV7-2 to TRBJ1-5; no clear D gene. This CDR3 is 16 amino acids long. V lost 5 bases to trimming and J lost 0 bases, with 14 bases between them. Germline CDR1 is SGHTA and CDR2 is FQGNSA. CDR3 coding DNA: TGTGCCAGCAGCCGTGAAGCAGCGAGTAGCAATCAGCCCCAGCATTTT. Amino acid sequence: CASSREAASSNQPQHF.

This clonotype was picked up a small number of times. The gene calls are TRBV5-1 and TRBJ1-2, with a possible D match to TRBD1 (5 bases). V was trimmed by 0 bases and J by 3 bases, leaving 9 bases between them. CDR3 length: 14 residues. CDR1 and CDR2 from the germline V gene are SGHRS and YFSETQ. The CDR3 DNA is TGCGCCAGCAGCTTGGCCGGACACTACTATGGCTACACCTTC. This codes for CASSLAGHYYGYTF.

Comment on this clonotype: A much larger clone sits a single nucleotide away, making a read error possible. This chain joins TRBV20-1 and TRBJ2-2; 9 nucleotides match TRBD2. CDR1 and CDR2 (germline): DFQATT, SNEGSKA (reference sequence). CDR3 length: 17 residues. V was clipped by 0 bases and J by 5 bases; unmatched bases: 10. The CDR3 coding sequence is TGCAGTGCTAGAGATCCGGCGGGAGGGCCGGGGACCGGGGAGCTGTTTTTT. It yields the protein CSARDPAGGPGTGELFF.

This clonotype was seen ten or more times. The chain has TRBV2 and TRBJ1-2; 7 bases are a match to TRBD1. Germline trimming cut 5 bases from V and 8 bases from J; bases unmatched to any gene: 11. The CDR3 has 14 residues. Germline V CDR1 and CDR2: SNHLY, FYNNEI. The CDR3 bases are TGTGCCAGCAGTAGGGACAGCCAACTCCTGGGCTACACCTTC. Protein product: CASSRDSQLLGYTF.

This clonotype was seen a few times. CDR3 sequence: CSARGAGGGTGELFF. The CDR3 bases are TGCAGTGCTAGGGGGGCGGGAGGGGGAACCGGGGAGCTGTTTTTT. The V gene is TRBV20-1, the J gene TRBJ2-2; 9 nucleotides align to TRBD2. The CDR3 extends over 15 amino acids. J gave up 5 bases and V 3 bases, and 7 bases lay outside the gene matches. CDR1 is DFQATT and CDR2 is SNEGSKA in the germline V gene (reference sequence).